This TCR beta chain was observed in a study of T cell repertoires in cytomegalovirus infection. Study-wide background: HLA-B-restricted CMV epitopes that are well studied, plus recently identified HLA-C-restricted ones, were used by the study.

TCRdb recomputed calls from the reads with MiXCR, one row per CDR3 protein. The data show about 920,000 distinct CDR3 sequences, with roughly a third seen just once and 13% held by the top ten. Points on this clonotype: Its antigen is not known.

Study conclusions and caveats: Summed public TCR beta family frequency identified CMV carriers bearing the relevant HLA.

The sequence was obtained from a human donor in good health (CMV status not recorded). Some clones in this sample may be carry-over from other donors' samples. Source: cultured CD8+ T cells from PBMCs, taken from culture after CMV antigen stimulation.

CDR3 nucleotide sequence: TGCGCCAGCAGTCAAACAGCTACTAATGAAAAACTGTTTTTT. The encoded protein is CASSQTATNEKLFF. This chain links TRBV4-1 with TRBJ1-4; D is unresolved. The CDR3 is made up of 14 amino acids. Trimming took 6 bases from V and 2 from J, leaving 10 bases between them. Germline-derived CDR1 and CDR2 are MGHRA and YSYEKL.